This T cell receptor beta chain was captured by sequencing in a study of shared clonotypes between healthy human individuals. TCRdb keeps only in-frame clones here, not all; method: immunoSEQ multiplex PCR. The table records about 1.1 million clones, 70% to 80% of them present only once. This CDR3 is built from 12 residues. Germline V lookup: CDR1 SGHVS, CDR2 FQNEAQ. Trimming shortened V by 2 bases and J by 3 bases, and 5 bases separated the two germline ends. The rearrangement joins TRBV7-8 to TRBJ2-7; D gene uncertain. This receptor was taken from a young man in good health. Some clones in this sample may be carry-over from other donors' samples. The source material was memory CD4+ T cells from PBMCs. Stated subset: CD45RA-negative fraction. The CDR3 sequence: CASSLSDYEQYF. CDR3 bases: TGTGCCAGCAGCTTATCTGACTACGAGCAGTACTTC.